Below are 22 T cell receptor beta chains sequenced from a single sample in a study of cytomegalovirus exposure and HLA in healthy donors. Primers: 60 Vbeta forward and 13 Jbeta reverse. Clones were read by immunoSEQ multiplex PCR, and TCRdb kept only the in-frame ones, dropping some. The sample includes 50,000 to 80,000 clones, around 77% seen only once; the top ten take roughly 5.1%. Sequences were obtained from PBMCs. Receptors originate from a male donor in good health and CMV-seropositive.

The CDR3 sequence: CASSLTSGGGTQYF. As DNA, the CDR3 is TGTGCCAGCAGCTTGACTAGCGGGGGTGGGACCCAGTACTTC. The chain joins TRBV7-6 to TRBJ2-5; 12 bases match TRBD2. Germline V CDR1 and CDR2: SGHVS, FNYEAQ. J lost 7 bases, V lost 3 bases, and 3 bases had no gene match. The CDR3 is 14 residues long.

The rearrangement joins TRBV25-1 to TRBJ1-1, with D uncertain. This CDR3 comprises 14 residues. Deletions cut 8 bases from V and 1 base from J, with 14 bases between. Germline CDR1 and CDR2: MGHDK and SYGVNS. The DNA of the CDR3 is TGTGCCAGCTCCCACCAGGCAGGGAACACTGAAGCTTTCTTT. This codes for CASSHQAGNTEAFF.

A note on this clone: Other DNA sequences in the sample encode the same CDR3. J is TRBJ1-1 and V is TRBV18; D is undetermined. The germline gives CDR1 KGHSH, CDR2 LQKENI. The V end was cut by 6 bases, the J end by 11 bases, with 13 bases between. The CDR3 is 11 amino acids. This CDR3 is CASSPKAWAFF. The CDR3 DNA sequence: TGTGCCAGCTCGCCCAAAGCCTGGGCTTTCTTT.

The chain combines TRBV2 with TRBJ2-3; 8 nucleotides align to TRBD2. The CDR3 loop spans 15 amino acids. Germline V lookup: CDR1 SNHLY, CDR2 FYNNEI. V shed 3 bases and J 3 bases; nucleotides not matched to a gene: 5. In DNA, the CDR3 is TGTGCCAGCAGTGACTATAGCGGGGCTACAGATACGCAGTATTTT. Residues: CASSDYSGATDTQYF.

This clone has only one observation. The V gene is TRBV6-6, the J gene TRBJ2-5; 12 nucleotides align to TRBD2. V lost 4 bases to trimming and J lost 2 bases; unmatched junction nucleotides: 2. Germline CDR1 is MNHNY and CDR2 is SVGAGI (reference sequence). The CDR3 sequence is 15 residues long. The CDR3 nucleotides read TGTGCCAGCAGTTTGACTAGCGGGGGACAAGAGACCCAGTACTTC. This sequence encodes CASSLTSGGQETQYF.

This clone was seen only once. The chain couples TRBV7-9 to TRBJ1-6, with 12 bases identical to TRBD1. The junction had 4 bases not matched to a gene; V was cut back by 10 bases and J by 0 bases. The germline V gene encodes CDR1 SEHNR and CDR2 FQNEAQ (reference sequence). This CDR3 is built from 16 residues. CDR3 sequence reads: CATGTGGLSYNSPLHF. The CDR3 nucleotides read TGTGCCACCGGGACAGGGGGCCTCTCCTATAATTCACCCCTCCACTTT.

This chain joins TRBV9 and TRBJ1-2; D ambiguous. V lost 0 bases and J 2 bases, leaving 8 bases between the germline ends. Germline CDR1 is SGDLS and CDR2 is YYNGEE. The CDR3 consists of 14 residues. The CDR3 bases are TGTGCCAGCAGCGTAGCTACAGACAACTATGGCTACACCTTC. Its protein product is CASSVATDNYGYTF.

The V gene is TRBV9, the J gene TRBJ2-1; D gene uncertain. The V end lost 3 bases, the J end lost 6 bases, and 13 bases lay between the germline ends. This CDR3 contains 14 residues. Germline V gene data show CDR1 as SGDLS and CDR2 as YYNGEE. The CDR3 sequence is CASSARRVGNEQFF. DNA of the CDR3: TGTGCCAGCAGCGCCCGCCGGGTTGGCAATGAGCAGTTCTTC.

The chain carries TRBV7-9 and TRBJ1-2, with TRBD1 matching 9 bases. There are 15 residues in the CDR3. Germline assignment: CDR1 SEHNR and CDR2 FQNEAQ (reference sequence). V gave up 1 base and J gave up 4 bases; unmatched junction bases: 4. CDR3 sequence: CASSLGDRVVYGYTF. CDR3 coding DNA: TGTGCCAGCAGCTTAGGGGACAGGGTCGTCTATGGCTACACCTTC.

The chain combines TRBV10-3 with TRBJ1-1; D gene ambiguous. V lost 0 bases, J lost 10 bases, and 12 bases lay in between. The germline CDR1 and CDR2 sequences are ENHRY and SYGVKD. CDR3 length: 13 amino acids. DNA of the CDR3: TGTGCCATCAGTGAGTCCACCTCGGTACCAGCTTTCTTT. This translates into CAISESTSVPAFF.

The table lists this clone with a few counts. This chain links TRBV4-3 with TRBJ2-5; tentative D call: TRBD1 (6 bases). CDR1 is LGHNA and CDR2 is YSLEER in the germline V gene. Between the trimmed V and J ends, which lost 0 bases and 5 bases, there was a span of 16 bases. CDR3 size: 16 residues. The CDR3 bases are TGCGCCAGCAGCCAAGAGGGGGCCGGCGAAGGGGAGACCCAGTACTTC. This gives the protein CASSQEGAGEGETQYF.

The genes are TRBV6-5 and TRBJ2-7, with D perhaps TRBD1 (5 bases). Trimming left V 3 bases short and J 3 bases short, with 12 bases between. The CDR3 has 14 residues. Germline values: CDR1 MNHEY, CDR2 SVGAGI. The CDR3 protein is CASSYFSGYYEQYF. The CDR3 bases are TGTGCCAGCAGTTATTTTTCAGGGTACTACGAGCAGTACTTC.

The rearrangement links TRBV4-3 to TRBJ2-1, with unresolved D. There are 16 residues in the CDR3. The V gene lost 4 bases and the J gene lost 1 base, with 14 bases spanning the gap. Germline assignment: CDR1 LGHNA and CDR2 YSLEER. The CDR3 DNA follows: TGCGCCAGCAGCCCCGATGCATGGCTGTCCTACAATGAGCAGTTCTTC. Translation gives CASSPDAWLSYNEQFF.

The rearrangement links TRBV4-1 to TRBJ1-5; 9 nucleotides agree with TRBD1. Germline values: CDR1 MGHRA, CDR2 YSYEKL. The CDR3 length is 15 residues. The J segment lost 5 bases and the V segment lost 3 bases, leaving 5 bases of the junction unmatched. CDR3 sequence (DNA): TGCGCCAGCAGCCAGGTGGACAGGGGACATCAGCCCCAGCATTTT. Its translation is CASSQVDRGHQPQHF.

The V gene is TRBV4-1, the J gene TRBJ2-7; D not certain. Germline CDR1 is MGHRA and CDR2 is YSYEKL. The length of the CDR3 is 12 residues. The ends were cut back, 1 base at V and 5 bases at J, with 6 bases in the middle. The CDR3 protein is CASSQGADEQYF. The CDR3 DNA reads TGCGCCAGCAGCCAAGGGGCCGACGAGCAGTACTTC.

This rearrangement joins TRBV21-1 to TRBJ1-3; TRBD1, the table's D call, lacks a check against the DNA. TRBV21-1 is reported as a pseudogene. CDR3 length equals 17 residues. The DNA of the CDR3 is TGTGCCAGCTACCAGGGCGGATCCCTCGTCTCTGGAAACACCATATATTTT. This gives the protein CASYQGGSLVSGNTIYF.

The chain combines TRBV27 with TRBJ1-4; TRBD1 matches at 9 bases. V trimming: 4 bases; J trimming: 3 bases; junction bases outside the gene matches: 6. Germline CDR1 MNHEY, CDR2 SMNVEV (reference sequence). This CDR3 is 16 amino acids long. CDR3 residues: CASSSPGQGANEKLFF. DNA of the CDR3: TGTGCCAGCAGTTCTCCGGGACAGGGCGCTAATGAAAAACTGTTTTTT.

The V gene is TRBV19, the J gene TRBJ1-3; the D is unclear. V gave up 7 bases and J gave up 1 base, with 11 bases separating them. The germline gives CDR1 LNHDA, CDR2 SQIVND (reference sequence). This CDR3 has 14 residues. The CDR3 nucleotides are TGTGCCAGTAATCGGGGAGGTTCTGGAAACACCATATATTTT. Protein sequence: CASNRGGSGNTIYF.

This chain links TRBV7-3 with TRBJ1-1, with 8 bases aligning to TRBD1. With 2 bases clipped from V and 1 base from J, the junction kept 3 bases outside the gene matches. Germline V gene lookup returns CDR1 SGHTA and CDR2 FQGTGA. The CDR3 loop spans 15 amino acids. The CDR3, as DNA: TGTGCCAGCAGCTTACTTGGGACAGGGAACACTGAAGCTTTCTTT. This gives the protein CASSLLGTGNTEAFF.

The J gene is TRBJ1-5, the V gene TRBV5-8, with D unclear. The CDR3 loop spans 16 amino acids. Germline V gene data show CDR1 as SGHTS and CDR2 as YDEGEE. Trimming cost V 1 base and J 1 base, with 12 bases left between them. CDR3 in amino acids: CASSLLIGDSNQPQHF. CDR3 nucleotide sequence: TGTGCCAGCAGCTTGTTAATAGGAGACAGCAATCAGCCCCAGCATTTT.

This chain's CDR3 is CASSSERIGNQPQHF. The DNA for the CDR3 is TGTGCCAGCTCATCAGAGCGAATCGGCAATCAGCCCCAGCATTTT. The V gene is TRBV18, the J gene TRBJ1-5; D is ambiguous. The CDR3 runs to 15 residues. Trimming stripped 5 bases from V and 2 bases from J, with 13 bases between. The germline V gene encodes CDR1 KGHSH and CDR2 LQKENI.

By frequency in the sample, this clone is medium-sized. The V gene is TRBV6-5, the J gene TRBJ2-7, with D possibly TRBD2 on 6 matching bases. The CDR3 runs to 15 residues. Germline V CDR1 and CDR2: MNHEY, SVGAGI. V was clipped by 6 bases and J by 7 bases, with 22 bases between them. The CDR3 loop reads CASRGTVSLSGEQYF. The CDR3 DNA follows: TGTGCCAGCAGGGGGACTGTTTCACTTTCGGGAGAGCAGTACTTC.